A selection of T cell receptor beta chains follows, all from one sample in a study of T-cell memory formation after mild COVID-19. TCRdb ran MiXCR on the 5' RACE reads and lists one entry per CDR3 protein. The sample lists about 150,000 distinct CDR3 sequences; around 25% were seen once. The source material was PBMCs or a T cell subset sorted from them (not recorded which). The receptors come from an adult woman who had mild COVID-19 (a few samples of this study predate the infection). Cell type and time point are not known. The CDR3 runs from the conserved cysteine through the conserved F or W. The D gene is left open where the match is weak. Size tells how often a clone was seen (once, few, many) or the class of an expanded clone, and some rows leave it out.

CDR3 protein,CDR3 DNA,CDR3 length,V gene,J gene,clone size,D gene
CASSLGLAGDNEQFF,TGTGCCAGCAGCCTCGGACTAGCGGGCGACAATGAGCAGTTCTTC,15,TRBV11-3,TRBJ2-1,.,TRBD2
CASSEDGESTEAFF,TGTGCCAGCAGTGAAGATGGGGAGTCCACTGAAGCTTTCTTT,14,TRBV6-1,TRBJ1-1,many,.
CASSTGRAGEPLGDEQFF,TGTGCCAGCAGTACTGGTAGGGCGGGAGAACCGTTGGGCGATGAGCAGTTCTTC,18,TRBV2,TRBJ2-1,.,TRBD2
CASSRIGPNTEAFF,TGTGCCAGCAGCCGCATCGGGCCGAACACTGAAGCTTTCTTT,14,TRBV7-6,TRBJ1-1,once,.
CSVVDFGSAFF,TGCAGCGTTGTTGATTTTGGTAGCGCTTTCTTT,11,TRBV29-1,TRBJ1-1,.,.
CASSLGGAIQETQYF,TGTGCCAGCAGTTTGGGAGGGGCGATCCAAGAGACCCAGTACTTC,15,TRBV12-3/TRBV12-4,TRBJ2-5,few,TRBD2
CASSDIVGALYEQYF,TGCGCCAGCAGCGACATCGTGGGGGCTCTCTACGAGCAGTACTTC,15,TRBV5-1,TRBJ2-7,.,.
CASSLVGETGRSYNEQFF,TGTGCCAGCAGCTTGGTGGGAGAGACAGGGAGGTCCTACAATGAGCAGTTCTTC,18,TRBV5-4,TRBJ2-1,.,.
CASRPGEGARGHSNQPQHF,TGTGCCAGCAGGCCCGGAGAGGGGGCGCGTGGGCATAGCAATCAGCCCCAGCATTTT,19,TRBV6-8,TRBJ1-5,.,TRBD1
CASSLRGGETQYF,TGTGCCAGCAGCTTACGTGGGGGAGAGACCCAGTACTTC,13,TRBV7-9,TRBJ2-5,few,.
CASSWEGGAQETQYF,TGTGCCAGCAGCTGGGAGGGTGGAGCACAAGAGACCCAGTACTTC,15,TRBV7-9,TRBJ2-5,.,TRBD2
CASSLTGGESDTQYF,TGTGCCAGCAGTCTGACAGGGGGGGAGTCAGATACGCAGTATTTT,15,TRBV12-3/TRBV12-4,TRBJ2-3,few,TRBD1
CASSQERDRDTQYF,TGCGCCAGCAGCCAAGAAAGGGACCGGGATACGCAGTATTTT,14,TRBV4-3,TRBJ2-3,.,.
CASSSYATGVRSTEAFF,TGTGCCAGCAGTTCCTACGCGACAGGGGTGCGGAGCACTGAAGCTTTCTTT,17,TRBV6-5,TRBJ1-1,few,TRBD1
CASSFFRSPSEQYF,TGTGCCAGCAGTTTTTTTCGGTCTCCAAGCGAGCAGTACTTC,14,TRBV12-3/TRBV12-4,TRBJ2-7,.,.
CATSDPTSGGAWDTQYF,TGTGCCACCAGTGACCCGACTAGCGGGGGGGCGTGGGATACGCAGTATTTT,17,TRBV24-1,TRBJ2-3,.,TRBD2
CASSSDGRPYGYTF,TGTGCCAGCAGCTCTGACGGACGGCCCTATGGCTACACCTTC,14,TRBV7-9,TRBJ1-2,once,.
CASSARAFEHTEAFF,TGTGCCAGCAGCGCGAGGGCGTTTGAGCACACTGAAGCTTTCTTT,15,TRBV9,TRBJ1-1,.,.
CASSNAWFERGSRGDEQYF,TGTGCCAGCAGCAATGCCTGGTTCGAGCGGGGGTCCCGGGGGGACGAGCAGTACTTC,19,TRBV21-1,TRBJ2-7,.,.
CATSDFGQGRYEQYF,TGTGCCACCAGTGATTTTGGGCAGGGAAGATACGAGCAGTACTTC,15,TRBV24-1,TRBJ2-7,few,.
CASSYSTGRGEQFF,TGTGCCAGCAGTTACTCGACGGGTCGAGGGGAGCAGTTCTTC,14,TRBV6-2/TRBV6-3,TRBJ2-1,.,.
CASSQVDTFWEQYF,TGCGCCAGCAGCCAGGTGGACACTTTCTGGGAGCAGTACTTC,14,TRBV5-1,TRBJ2-7,.,.
CASRNGGVQETQYF,TGTGCCAGCCGGAACGGGGGCGTCCAAGAGACCCAGTACTTC,14,TRBV12-3/TRBV12-4,TRBJ2-5,.,.
CSARGLQGIGEKLFF,TGCAGTGCTAGGGGATTACAGGGGATTGGTGAAAAACTGTTTTTT,15,TRBV20-1,TRBJ1-4,few,TRBD1
CASSVNADTQYF,TGTGCCAGCAGCGTCAACGCAGATACGCAGTATTTT,12,TRBV9,TRBJ2-3,.,.
CASSPRGTHYEQYF,TGTGCCAGCAGCCCGAGGGGGACGCATTACGAGCAGTACTTC,14,TRBV7-9,TRBJ2-7,few,.
CASSVGQRGTEAFF,TGTGCCAGCAGCGTAGGTCAAAGAGGCACTGAAGCTTTCTTT,14,TRBV9,TRBJ1-1,few,.
CASSLDPRAVDTQYF,TGTGCCAGCAGCTTAGATCCCCGGGCAGTAGATACGCAGTATTTT,15,TRBV7-9,TRBJ2-3,.,.
CSASGLGEQFF,TGCAGTGCTAGCGGACTAGGAGAGCAGTTCTTC,11,TRBV20-1,TRBJ2-1,.,TRBD2
CASSQDTNYGYTF,TGCGCCAGCAGCCAAGATACCAACTATGGCTACACCTTC,13,TRBV4-3,TRBJ1-2,.,.
CASSAANTDTQYF,TGTGCCAGCAGCGCGGCAAACACAGATACGCAGTATTTT,13,TRBV7-6,TRBJ2-3,few,.
CATSEPGGNEQFF,TGTGCCACCAGTGAACCAGGGGGCAATGAGCAGTTCTTC,13,TRBV24-1,TRBJ2-1,.,TRBD1
CASSLPQGTFRTDTQYF,TGTGCCAGCAGTTTACCCCAGGGGACGTTCCGCACAGATACGCAGTATTTT,17,TRBV28,TRBJ2-3,few,.
CASSWTESSYNEQFF,TGTGCCAGCAGCTGGACGGAGAGCTCCTACAATGAGCAGTTCTTC,15,TRBV27,TRBJ2-1,once,.
CATSVGSANEQYF,TGTGCCACCAGTGTCGGGAGTGCCAACGAGCAGTACTTC,13,TRBV15,TRBJ2-7,.,.
CASSYAGGDSPLHF,TGTGCCAGCAGTTACGCGGGTGGGGATTCACCCCTCCACTTT,14,TRBV6-5,TRBJ1-6,.,.
CASSPAPGGAKNIQYF,TGTGCCAGCAGCCCTGCGCCGGGTGGCGCCAAAAACATTCAGTACTTC,16,TRBV7-9,TRBJ2-4,few,.
CATSDLREGGDEQFF,TGTGCCACCAGTGATTTAAGGGAAGGGGGGGATGAGCAGTTCTTC,15,TRBV24-1,TRBJ2-1,.,.
CSVQPGAAFF,TGCAGCGTTCAGCCAGGGGCAGCTTTCTTT,10,TRBV29-1,TRBJ1-1,few,.
CASSLLHSEETQYF,TGTGCCAGCAGCTTGCTCCACTCCGAAGAGACCCAGTACTTC,14,TRBV5-5,TRBJ2-5,.,.
CASSLGRTTDEQFF,TGTGCCAGCAGTTTAGGTAGAACAACCGATGAGCAGTTCTTC,14,TRBV12-3/TRBV12-4,TRBJ2-1,few,.
CSFHPGQGNTDTQYF,TGCAGCTTCCACCCGGGACAGGGGAACACAGATACGCAGTATTTT,15,TRBV29-1,TRBJ2-3,few,TRBD1
CASSQSSTSNYGYTF,TGCGCCAGCAGCCAAAGCTCGACAAGTAACTATGGCTACACCTTC,15,TRBV4-3,TRBJ1-2,many,.
CASSLNSGNSPLHF,TGTGCCAGCAGTTTGAACTCAGGGAATTCACCCCTCCACTTT,14,TRBV6-5,TRBJ1-6,.,.
CASSYSIPQTRATYEQYF,TGTGCCAGCAGTTACTCGATCCCTCAAACTAGGGCAACCTACGAGCAGTACTTC,18,TRBV6-6,TRBJ2-7,.,.
CASSQVGSLSSYNEQFF,TGTGCCAGCAGCCAAGTGGGTAGCCTCAGCTCCTACAATGAGCAGTTCTTC,17,TRBV4-2,TRBJ2-1,.,.
CASTRRRNMNTEAFF,TGTGCCAGCACCCGTAGGCGCAACATGAACACTGAAGCTTTCTTT,15,TRBV9,TRBJ1-1,.,.
CASSLDIQETQYF,TGTGCCAGCAGTTTAGACATCCAAGAGACCCAGTACTTC,13,TRBV12-3/TRBV12-4,TRBJ2-5,few,.
CASSPSPTLGGAGNEQYF,TGTGCCAGCAGTCCTAGTCCCACCTTAGGGGGGGCGGGAAACGAGCAGTACTTC,18,TRBV12-3/TRBV12-4,TRBJ2-7,.,.